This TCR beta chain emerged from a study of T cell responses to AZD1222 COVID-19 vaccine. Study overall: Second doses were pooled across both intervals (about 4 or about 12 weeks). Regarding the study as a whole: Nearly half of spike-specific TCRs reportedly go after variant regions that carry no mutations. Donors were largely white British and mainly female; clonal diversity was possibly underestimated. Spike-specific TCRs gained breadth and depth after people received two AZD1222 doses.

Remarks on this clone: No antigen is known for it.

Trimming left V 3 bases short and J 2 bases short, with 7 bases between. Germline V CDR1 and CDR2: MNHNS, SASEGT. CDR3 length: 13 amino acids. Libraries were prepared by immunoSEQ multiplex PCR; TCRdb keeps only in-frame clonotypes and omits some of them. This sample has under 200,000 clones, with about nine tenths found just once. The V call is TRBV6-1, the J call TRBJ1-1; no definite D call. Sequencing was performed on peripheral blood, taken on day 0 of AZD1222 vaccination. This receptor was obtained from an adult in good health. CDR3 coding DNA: TGTGCCAGCAGTGAGGTTCGTAACACTGAAGCTTTCTTT. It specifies CASSEVRNTEAFF.